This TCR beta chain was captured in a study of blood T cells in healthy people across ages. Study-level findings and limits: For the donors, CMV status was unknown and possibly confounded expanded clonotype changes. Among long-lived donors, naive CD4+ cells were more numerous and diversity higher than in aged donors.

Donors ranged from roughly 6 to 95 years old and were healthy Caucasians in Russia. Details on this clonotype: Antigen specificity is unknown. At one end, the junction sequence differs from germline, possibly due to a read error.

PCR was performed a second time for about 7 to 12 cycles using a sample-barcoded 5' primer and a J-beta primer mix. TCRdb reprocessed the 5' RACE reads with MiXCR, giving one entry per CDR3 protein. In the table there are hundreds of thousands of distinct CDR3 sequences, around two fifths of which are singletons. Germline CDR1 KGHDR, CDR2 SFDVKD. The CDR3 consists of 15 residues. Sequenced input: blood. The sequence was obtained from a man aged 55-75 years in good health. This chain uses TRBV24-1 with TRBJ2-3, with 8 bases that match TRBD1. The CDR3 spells CVTSDPRTGINTQYF. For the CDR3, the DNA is TGTGTCACCAGTGATCCTAGGACAGGGATCAATACGCAGTATTTT.